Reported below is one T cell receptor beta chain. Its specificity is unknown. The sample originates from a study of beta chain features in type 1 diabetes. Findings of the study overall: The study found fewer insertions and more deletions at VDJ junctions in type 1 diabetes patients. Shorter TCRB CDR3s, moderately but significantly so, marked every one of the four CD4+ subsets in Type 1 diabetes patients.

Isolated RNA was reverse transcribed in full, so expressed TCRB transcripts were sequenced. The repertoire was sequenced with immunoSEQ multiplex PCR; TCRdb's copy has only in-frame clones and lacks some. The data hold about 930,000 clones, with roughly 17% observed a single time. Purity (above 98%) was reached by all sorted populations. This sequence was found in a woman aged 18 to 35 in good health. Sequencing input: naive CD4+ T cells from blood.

CDR3 coding DNA: TGTGCCAGCAGCAAAGAGGGAATAAGCACAGATACGCAGTATTTT. Translating it yields CASSKEGISTDTQYF. V usage is TRBV21-1 and J usage is TRBJ2-3. TRBV21-1 is designated a pseudogene. The CDR3 loop spans 15 amino acids.